Shown below are 5 T cell receptor beta chains from a single sample sequenced in a study of CD8 T cells in ankylosing spondylitis. Study-level findings and limits: A TCR beta motif of several highly homologous variants seemed to mark ankylosing spondylitis blood.

The antigens for these receptors are not known. Each CDR3 protein is one row after TCRdb ran MiXCR on the 5' RACE reads. The data contain just under 550,000 distinct CDR3 sequences, about 12% of them singletons. What was sequenced was blood, either unsorted or a sorted T cell fraction (not recorded which). The receptor source for this set is a male donor with ankylosing spondylitis.

The chain couples TRBV5-5 to TRBJ2-7; 10 bases fit TRBD1. The V gene's germline CDR1 is SGHKS and CDR2 YYEKEE (reference sequence). J gave up 3 bases and V 4 bases, and 7 bases lay outside the gene matches. CDR3 length: 15 amino acids. Written as DNA, the CDR3 is TGTGCCAGCAGCACCGGACAGGGGGATTTCTACGAGCAGTACGTC. This sequence encodes CASSTGQGDFYEQYV.

This clonotype was detected only a few times. The J gene is TRBJ1-6, the V gene TRBV25-1; 9 bases line up with TRBD1. The CDR3 is 13 residues long. V trimming: 6 bases; J trimming: 12 bases; junction bases outside the gene matches: 6. Germline V gene sequence: CDR1 MGHDK, CDR2 SYGVNS. The DNA for the CDR3 is TGTGCCAGCAGCCCGGGACAGGGAGGACCCCTCCACTTT. This sequence encodes CASSPGQGGPLHF. Variable domain in full (rest from reference TRBV25-1 and TRBJ1-6): EADIYQTPRYLVIGTGKKITLECSQTMGHDKMYWYQQDPGMELHLIHYSYGVNSTEKGDLSSESTVSRIRTEHFPLTLESARPSHTSQYLCASSPGQGGPLHFGNGTRLTVT.

The table lists this clonotype with many counts. The chain employs TRBV3-1 and TRBJ1-1; 10 nucleotides agree with TRBD1. The CDR3 extends over 15 amino acids. CDR1 and CDR2 from the germline V gene are LGHDT and YNNKEL (reference sequence). The ends lost 0 bases at V and 4 bases at J; junction bases unmatched: 2. The CDR3 is CASSQDRTGGTEAFF. The CDR3, as DNA: TGTGCCAGCAGCCAAGACAGGACAGGGGGCACTGAAGCTTTCTTT. Supplemented by reference TRBV3-1 and TRBJ1-1, the full variable domain reads DTAVSQTPKYLVTQMGNDKSIKCEQNLGHDTMYWYKQDSKKFLKIMFSYNNKELIINETVPNRFSPKSPDKAHLNLHINSLELGDSAVYFCASSQDRTGGTEAFFGQGTRLTVV.

The rearrangement links TRBV10-3 to TRBJ1-2; D is possibly TRBD1 (6 bases). The CDR3 loop spans 14 amino acids. Germline values: CDR1 ENHRY, CDR2 SYGVKD. V lost 6 bases and J 4 bases, leaving 15 bases between the germline ends. The DNA of the CDR3 is TGTGCCATCAGGGTCGACAGGAACTTCTATGGCTACACCTTC. It codes for CAIRVDRNFYGYTF.

This clonotype occurred a few times. The V gene is TRBV12-3 or TRBV12-4, the J gene TRBJ2-1; D possibly uses TRBD1 or TRBD2 (6 bases each). V was trimmed by 3 bases and J by 8 bases, leaving 14 bases between them. This CDR3 comprises 14 residues. CDR3 loop: CASSLGGDLDEQFF. The CDR3 region has the DNA TGTGCCAGCAGTTTGGGGGGCGACCTCGATGAGCAGTTCTTC.